This T cell receptor beta chain was documented in a study of technical replicates of blood from several donors. Method: immunoSEQ multiplex PCR; TCRdb's copy keeps in-frame clones and lacks some. The sample records tens of thousands of clones, 90% to 95% being singletons. The CDR3 runs 15 residues. The germline CDR1 and CDR2 sequences are MDHEN and SYDVKM. The V gene lost 3 bases and the J gene lost 2 bases, with 14 bases spanning the gap. The TCR was taken from a human donor in good health. The rearrangement joins TRBV28 to TRBJ2-7; maybe TRBD1 (6 bases). Sequenced material: T cells isolated from PBMCs. In DNA, the CDR3 is TGTGCCAGCAGTTTTTGGTGGGGGCAGACCTACGAGCAGTACTTC. Translating it yields CASSFWWGQTYEQYF.